These T cell receptor beta chains were read from a single sample in a study of a mutant IDH1 vaccine in newly diagnosed glioma. Which antigens these TCRs recognize remains unknown. Generated by immunoSEQ multiplex PCR, the TCRdb table keeps only in-frame clones and is missing some. The data contain around 100,000 clones, roughly 90% of them singletons. This specimen was PBMCs, taken from a glioma patient whose treatment included an IDH1 peptide vaccine. These receptors originate from a woman in her fifties or sixties with glioma. Both conserved end residues are part of each CDR3. Fields, in order: V gene, J gene, CDR3 protein.

TRBV27,TRBJ2-7,CASSFLLGTGGSSYEQYF
TRBV6-5,TRBJ1-2,CASSYSLVGGGSYTF
TRBV30,TRBJ2-5,CAWHRWGVQETQYF
TRBV30,TRBJ2-1,CAWRQLSYNEQFF
TRBV6-1,TRBJ1-5,CASSEWWDSNQPQHF
TRBV4-1,TRBJ2-5,CASSQRGLAGGRETQYF
TRBV19,TRBJ1-2,CASSIPQGRNYGYTF
TRBV20-1,TRBJ2-7,CSAGWEQYF
TRBV5-1,TRBJ2-2,CASSLVHGTSNTGELFF
TRBV27,TRBJ1-5,CASSLYMGNQPQHF
TRBV7-9,TRBJ1-2,CASSLVGSRYTF
TRBV9,TRBJ2-1,CASSDYRGREFF
TRBV28,TRBJ2-1,CASRGLGGGNEQFF
TRBV28,TRBJ1-2,CASLTGSEPYGYTF
TRBV30,TRBJ2-5,CAWREDWEETQYF
TRBV29-1,TRBJ1-1,CSVEPRERGRRMNTEAFF
TRBV6-5,TRBJ2-1,CASSYGFVGGYNEQFF
TRBV19,TRBJ2-1,CAGRRAGDTEQFF
TRBV6-6,TRBJ1-6,CASSSQGPNSPLHF
TRBV29-1,TRBJ2-2,CSVQSPTNTGELFF
TRBV6-1,TRBJ2-4,CASSEGAITNIQYF
TRBV28,TRBJ2-3,CASRRSGGADTQYF
TRBV28,TRBJ1-5,CASRARGEGIYQPQHF
TRBV7-6,TRBJ2-1,CASSLSLGSYNEQFF
TRBV29-1,TRBJ2-4,CSVKDVQNIQYF
TRBV9,TRBJ1-2,CASSGDRVGYTF